This T cell receptor (beta chain) was identified in a study of graft-versus-host responses after intestinal transplantation. Sequencing used immunoSEQ multiplex PCR; TCRdb keeps in-frame clones, though not all of them. The sample has about 100,000 clones, approximately 88% seen once; the top ten hold about 0.7%. The CDR3 extends over 13 amino acids. V lost 2 bases, J lost 3 bases, and 4 bases lay in between. The germline CDR1 and CDR2 sequences are MNHNS and SASEGT. As for this clone: Its antigen is not identified.

The sample consisted of unstimulated CD4+ T cells sorted from spleen or lymph node cells, taken before transplant. J is TRBJ2-2 and V is TRBV6-1; no clear D. The sequence was collected from a human donor who was the organ donor for an intestinal transplant. The DNA for the CDR3 is TGTGCCAGCAGTGAACAGGACACCGGGGAGCTGTTTTTT. This sequence encodes CASSEQDTGELFF.